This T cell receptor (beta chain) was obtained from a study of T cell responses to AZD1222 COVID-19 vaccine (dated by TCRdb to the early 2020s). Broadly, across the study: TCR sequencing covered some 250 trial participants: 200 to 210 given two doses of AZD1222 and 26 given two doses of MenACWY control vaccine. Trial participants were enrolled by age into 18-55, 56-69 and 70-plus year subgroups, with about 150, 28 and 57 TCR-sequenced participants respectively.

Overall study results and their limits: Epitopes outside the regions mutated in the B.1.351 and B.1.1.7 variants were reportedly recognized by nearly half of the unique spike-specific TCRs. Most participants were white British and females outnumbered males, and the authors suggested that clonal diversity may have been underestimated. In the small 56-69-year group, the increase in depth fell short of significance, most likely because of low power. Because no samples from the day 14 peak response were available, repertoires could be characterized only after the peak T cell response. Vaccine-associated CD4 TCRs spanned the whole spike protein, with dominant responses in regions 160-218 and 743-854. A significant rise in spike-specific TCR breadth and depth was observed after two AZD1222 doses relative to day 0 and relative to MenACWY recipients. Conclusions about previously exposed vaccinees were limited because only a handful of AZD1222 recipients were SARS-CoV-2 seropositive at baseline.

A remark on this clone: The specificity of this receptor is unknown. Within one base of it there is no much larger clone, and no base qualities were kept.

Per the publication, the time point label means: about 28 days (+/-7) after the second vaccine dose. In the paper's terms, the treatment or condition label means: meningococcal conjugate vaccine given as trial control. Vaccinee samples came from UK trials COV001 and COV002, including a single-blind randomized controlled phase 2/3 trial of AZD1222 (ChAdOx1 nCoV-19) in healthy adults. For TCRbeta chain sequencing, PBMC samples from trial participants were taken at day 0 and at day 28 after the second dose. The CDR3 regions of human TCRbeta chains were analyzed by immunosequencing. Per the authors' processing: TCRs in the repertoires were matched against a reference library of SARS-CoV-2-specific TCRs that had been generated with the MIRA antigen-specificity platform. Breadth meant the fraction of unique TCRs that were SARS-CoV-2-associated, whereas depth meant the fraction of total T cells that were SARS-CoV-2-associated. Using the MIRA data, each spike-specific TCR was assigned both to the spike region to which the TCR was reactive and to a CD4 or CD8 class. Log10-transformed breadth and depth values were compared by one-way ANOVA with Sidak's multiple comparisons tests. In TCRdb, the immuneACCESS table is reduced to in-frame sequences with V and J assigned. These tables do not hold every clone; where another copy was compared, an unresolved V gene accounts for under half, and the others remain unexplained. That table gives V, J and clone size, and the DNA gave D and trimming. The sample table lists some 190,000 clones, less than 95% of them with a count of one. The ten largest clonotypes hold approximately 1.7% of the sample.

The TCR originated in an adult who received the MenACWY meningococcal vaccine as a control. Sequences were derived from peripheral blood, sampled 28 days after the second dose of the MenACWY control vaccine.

For the CDR3, the sequence is CASSSSHSGTHYEQYF. The sequenced DNA is TGTGCCAGCAGTTCTTCCCATTCCGGGACACACTACGAGCAGTACTTC. The chain uses TRBV6-2 or TRBV6-3 and TRBJ2-7, and TRBD1 may be the D gene, going by 6 matching bases. Taken from cysteine to phenylalanine, the CDR3 has 16 residues. Just the 48-base CDR3 DNA is kept, in frame starting at base 1. At the junction V is shortened by 4 bases and J by 3 bases, with 19 bases in between. As encoded in the germline V gene, CDR1 is MNHEY while CDR2 is SVGEGT.